A selection of T cell receptor beta chains follows, all from one sample in a study of memory CD4+ T cells and cytomegalovirus serostatus. Assay used: immunoSEQ multiplex PCR; TCRdb lists only in-frame clones, some missing. The sample consists of some 80,000 clones, around 80% of them appearing once. Input material: memory CD4+ T cells from blood. All receptors come from an adult in good health and CMV-seronegative. Both conserved end residues are part of each CDR3. A D gene is named only where the DNA matches it firmly. Not all rows give a size; the values are once, few, many and, for expanded clones, a class.

clone size: -; D gene: TRBD1; V gene: TRBV6-5; J gene: TRBJ1-5; CDR3 protein: CASRTNRGGNQPQHF; CDR3 DNA: TGTGCCAGCAGAACCAACAGGGGTGGCAATCAGCCCCAGCATTTT
clone size: -; D gene: -; V gene: TRBV5-1; J gene: TRBJ1-2; CDR3 protein: CASSLDPSSVYGYTF; CDR3 DNA: TGCGCCAGCAGCTTGGATCCTAGCTCCGTCTATGGCTACACCTTC
clone size: -; D gene: TRBD2; V gene: TRBV9; J gene: TRBJ2-5; CDR3 protein: CASSSGLAGGQETQYF; CDR3 DNA: TGTGCCAGCAGCTCGGGACTAGCGGGGGGGCAAGAGACCCAGTACTTC
clone size: -; D gene: TRBD2; V gene: TRBV18; J gene: TRBJ2-3; CDR3 protein: CASSPLAGGPSDTQYF; CDR3 DNA: TGTGCCAGCTCACCACTAGCGGGGGGGCCTTCAGATACGCAGTATTTT
clone size: -; D gene: TRBD2; V gene: TRBV30; J gene: TRBJ2-5; CDR3 protein: CAWIAGGGETQYF; CDR3 DNA: TGTGCCTGGATTGCGGGGGGGGGAGAGACCCAGTACTTC
clone size: once; D gene: TRBD2; V gene: TRBV19; J gene: TRBJ2-1; CDR3 protein: CASSIVPSGGNNEQFF; CDR3 DNA: TGTGCCAGTAGTATAGTTCCTAGCGGGGGCAACAATGAGCAGTTCTTC
clone size: many; D gene: -; V gene: TRBV18; J gene: TRBJ1-5; CDR3 protein: CASSPTQGSNQPQHF; CDR3 DNA: TGTGCCAGCTCACCAACCCAGGGTAGCAATCAGCCCCAGCATTTT
clone size: once; D gene: -; V gene: TRBV5-1; J gene: TRBJ2-7; CDR3 protein: CASSRIPTDYEQYF; CDR3 DNA: TGCGCCAGCAGCAGAATCCCGACGGACTACGAGCAGTACTTC
clone size: once; D gene: -; V gene: TRBV18; J gene: TRBJ2-7; CDR3 protein: CASSPWTFSWRAHSYEQYF; CDR3 DNA: TGTGCCAGCTCACCATGGACGTTCTCATGGAGGGCCCACTCCTACGAGCAGTACTTC
clone size: -; D gene: TRBD2; V gene: TRBV7-2; J gene: TRBJ2-3; CDR3 protein: CASSLGGTSGAGTQYF; CDR3 DNA: TGTGCCAGCAGCTTAGGAGGGACTAGCGGGGCAGGAACGCAGTATTTT